The 26 T cell receptor beta chains given below trace back to one sample, sequenced in a study of identifying expanded T cells in peripheral blood. Sequencing used immunoSEQ multiplex PCR; TCRdb keeps in-frame clones, though not all of them. The sample comprises roughly 63,000 clones, around 83% of which are singletons, and about a fifth rests with the top ten. Sequencing was carried out using blood. The receptors originated from a person between 18 and 75 years old in good health.

V usage is TRBV14 and J usage is TRBJ2-1; 9 bases are shared with TRBD2. Unmatched junction bases numbered 5, after V lost 3 bases and J lost 5 bases. The length of the CDR3 is 15 residues. The germline V gene has CDR1 SGHDN and CDR2 FVKESK. The CDR3 bases are TGTGCCAGCAGCCAGCCCGGGACTAGCCACAATGAGCAGTTCTTC. This gives the protein CASSQPGTSHNEQFF.

The chain combines TRBV6-1 with TRBJ2-1; D is perhaps TRBD2 (5 bases). The V gene's germline CDR1 is MNHNS and CDR2 SASEGT. With 5 bases removed from V and 8 bases from J, the gap between germline ends came to 16 bases. There are 14 residues in the CDR3. The CDR3: CASSSGGPWDEQFF. DNA for the CDR3: TGTGCCAGCAGTTCGGGCGGGCCCTGGGATGAGCAGTTCTTC.

The chain couples TRBV15 to TRBJ1-5; 7 nucleotides line up with TRBD1. Germline CDR1 and CDR2: LNHNV and YYDKDF (reference sequence). This CDR3 is 15 amino acids long. The trim removed 4 bases at V and 2 bases at J, leaving 5 bases unmatched. The CDR3 nucleotides read TGTGCCACCAGCAAGGGGGCGTCGGGCAATCAGCCCCAGCATTTT. This codes for CATSKGASGNQPQHF.

This sequence joins TRBV6-6 and TRBJ1-5; unclear D gene. The CDR3 extends over 13 amino acids. Germline V gene sequence: CDR1 MNHNY, CDR2 SVGAGI (reference sequence). V shed 4 bases and J shed 11 bases, with 15 bases lying between them. The CDR3 protein is CASSLLAESAQHF. The CDR3 region has the DNA TGTGCCAGCAGTTTGTTAGCAGAGTCTGCCCAGCATTTT.

This chain uses TRBV5-4 with TRBJ2-7; weak D call: TRBD2 (6 bases). The CDR3 totals 14 residues. V dropped 3 bases and J dropped 5 bases, with 15 bases sitting between them. Germline-derived CDR1 and CDR2 are SGHNT and YYREEE (reference sequence). The CDR3 nucleotides are TGTGCCAGCAGCTCCAGAGGACTAATCCACGAGCAGTACTTC. Translating it yields CASSSRGLIHEQYF.

The DNA for the CDR3 is TGTGCCAGCAGCCCCGGAAGGGGTATAGATACGCAGTATTTT. It translates to CASSPGRGIDTQYF. The chain uses TRBV14 and TRBJ2-3, with D possibly being TRBD1 (5 bases). In germline, CDR1 is SGHDN, CDR2 FVKESK. The CDR3 totals 14 residues. V lost 4 bases to trimming and J lost 5 bases, with 13 bases between them.

The rearrangement links TRBV19 to TRBJ2-3; no definite D call. CDR3 length: 13 amino acids. V was pared by 6 bases and J by 0 bases, with 7 bases between. Germline assignment: CDR1 LNHDA and CDR2 SQIVND (reference sequence). The CDR3 coding sequence is TGTGCCAGTAGGGGTTTGAGCACAGATACGCAGTATTTT. Amino acids: CASRGLSTDTQYF.

The genes are TRBV7-9 and TRBJ2-2, with D perhaps matching TRBD2 (6 bases). Germline values: CDR1 SEHNR, CDR2 FQNEAQ (reference sequence). Trimming removed 7 bases at V and 0 bases at J, with 9 bases between. CDR3 size: 14 residues. The CDR3: CASTWGANTGELFF. CDR3 DNA sequence: TGTGCCAGCACGTGGGGGGCGAACACCGGGGAGCTGTTTTTT.

The J gene is TRBJ2-7, the V gene TRBV6-1; TRBD2 might be the D (7 bases). V lost 8 bases and J 0 bases, leaving 14 bases between the germline ends. The CDR3 spans 14 residues. Germline-derived CDR1 and CDR2 are MNHNS and SASEGT. The CDR3 protein is CASGGGTFSYEQYV. Here the CDR3 DNA reads TGTGCCAGCGGGGGGGGGACATTCTCCTACGAGCAGTACGTC.

This CDR3 reads CASSSTSGRAGGYRNEQFF. In DNA, the CDR3 is TGTGCCAGCAGTTCGACTAGCGGGAGGGCGGGGGGTTATAGGAATGAGCAGTTCTTC. This chain uses TRBV27 with TRBJ2-1; 14 bases map to TRBD2. Germline-derived CDR1 and CDR2 are MNHEY and SMNVEV (reference sequence). The CDR3 spans 19 residues. V was clipped by 4 bases and J by 7 bases; unmatched bases: 15.

The CDR3 reads CASRPSSGGAREQYV. The CDR3 DNA is TGTGCCAGCAGGCCCTCTAGCGGGGGGGCTCGGGAGCAGTACGTC. V gene TRBV6-5 combines with J gene TRBJ2-7; 12 nucleotides match TRBD2. Looked up from germline, CDR1 is MNHEY and CDR2 is SVGAGI. The CDR3 is 15 amino acids. J gave up 7 bases and V 6 bases, and 10 bases lay outside the gene matches.

This clone was found once. The chain employs TRBV4-1 and TRBJ2-5; D is unclear. This CDR3 is 14 amino acids long. Germline loops: CDR1 MGHRA, CDR2 YSYEKL. V was clipped by 0 bases and J by 5 bases, with 10 bases between them. The CDR3 loop reads CASSQDSLSETQYF. The DNA of the CDR3 is TGCGCCAGCAGCCAAGACTCCCTGAGTGAGACCCAGTACTTC.

The chain uses TRBV18 and TRBJ1-1, with TRBD1 identical over 8 bases. The V segment lost 2 bases and the J segment 2 bases; nucleotides outside the gene matches: 7. The CDR3 consists of 16 residues. CDR1 KGHSH and CDR2 LQKENI come from the germline V gene. This chain's CDR3 is CASSPIGSGGNTEAFF. In DNA, the CDR3 is TGTGCCAGCTCACCAATCGGGTCAGGGGGCAACACTGAAGCTTTCTTT.

The chain recombines TRBV5-6 with TRBJ1-6, with D tentatively TRBD1 (6 bases). V was trimmed by 1 base and J by 8 bases, leaving 10 bases between them. Germline V gives CDR1 SGHDT, CDR2 YYEEEE. CDR3 size: 14 residues. CDR3 in DNA: TGTGCCAGCAGCTTGACTGGGGGCCATTCACCCCTCCACTTT. Its translation: CASSLTGGHSPLHF.

There are a few counts of this clone. The J gene is TRBJ1-6, the V gene TRBV15; 7 nucleotides align to TRBD1. V lost 0 bases to trimming and J lost 7 bases; unmatched junction nucleotides: 6. The germline CDR1 and CDR2 sequences are LNHNV and YYDKDF (reference sequence). The CDR3 extends over 16 amino acids. The CDR3 spells CATSRDRTGFNSPLHF. The CDR3 DNA is TGTGCCACCAGCAGAGATCGGACAGGTTTCAATTCACCCCTCCACTTT.

CDR3: CASSVLASTDTQYF. CDR3 DNA sequence: TGTGCCAGCAGTGTGCTAGCTAGCACAGATACGCAGTATTTT. This rearrangement joins TRBV2 to TRBJ2-3, with D tentatively TRBD2 (5 bases). V lost 4 bases and J 0 bases, leaving 8 bases between the germline ends. Germline CDR1 reads SNHLY; CDR2 reads FYNNEI. The CDR3 consists of 14 residues.

The chain is built from TRBV7-6 and TRBJ1-1; a possible D gene is TRBD1 (5 bases). CDR1 and CDR2 from the germline V gene are SGHVS and FNYEAQ. Trimming removed 2 bases from V and 1 base from J, with 11 bases in between. The CDR3 has 15 amino acids. This CDR3 is CASSLRVDRNTEAFF. CDR3 in DNA: TGTGCCAGCAGCTTACGTGTTGACAGGAACACTGAAGCTTTCTTT.

The V call is TRBV2, the J call TRBJ1-6; 7 bases are shared with TRBD1. The CDR3 spans 13 residues. The J segment lost 9 bases and the V segment lost 8 bases, leaving 7 bases of the junction unmatched. Germline CDR1 is SNHLY and CDR2 is FYNNEI. The DNA of the CDR3 is TGTGCCAGCGGCGACAGGGACGGTTCACCCCTCCACTTT. Amino acids: CASGDRDGSPLHF.

The J gene is TRBJ1-4, the V gene TRBV2; tentatively, D is TRBD1 (5 bases). The germline gives CDR1 SNHLY, CDR2 FYNNEI. CDR3 size: 15 residues. V was cut by 7 bases and J by 6 bases, with 18 bases left in between. The CDR3 nucleotides read TGTGCCAGCAACCTGCGAGGGGCTTGGTATGAAAAACTGTTTTTT. Translation: CASNLRGAWYEKLFF.

The V and J genes are TRBV6-5 and TRBJ1-2, with D possibly TRBD1 on 6 matching bases. Trimming removed 3 bases at V and 8 bases at J, with 13 bases between. CDR3 length equals 13 residues. Germline values: CDR1 MNHEY, CDR2 SVGAGI. The CDR3 region is CASSYQGSSGYTF. The CDR3 DNA reads TGTGCCAGCAGTTATCAGGGGTCGTCAGGCTACACCTTC.

This chain connects TRBV19 to TRBJ2-3, with D maybe TRBD2 (5 bases). Germline-derived CDR1 and CDR2 are LNHDA and SQIVND (reference sequence). The CDR3 consists of 16 residues. Trimming shortened V by 5 bases and J by 0 bases, and 15 bases separated the two germline ends. The CDR3 sequence is CASSATTGYSTDTQYF. The CDR3, as DNA: TGTGCCAGTAGTGCCACGACGGGATATAGCACAGATACGCAGTATTTT.

This clone was counted a single time. This chain joins TRBV5-1 and TRBJ2-7; the D call may be TRBD1 or TRBD2 (6 bases each). The CDR3 length is 17 residues. V lost 0 bases, J lost 1 base, and 17 bases lay in between. Germline V gene data show CDR1 as SGHRS and CDR2 as YFSETQ. The CDR3 region has the DNA TGCGCCAGCAGCTTGGCCGGTCGGGGGCTGGGGTCCTACGAGCAGTACTTC. Translated, it gives CASSLAGRGLGSYEQYF.

This clone appeared once. The chain employs TRBV6-6 and TRBJ1-1, with TRBD1 identical over 9 bases. The V and J ends lost 6 bases and 6 bases, in that order; junction bases with no gene match: 5. Germline loops: CDR1 MNHNY, CDR2 SVGAGI (reference sequence). The CDR3 spans 13 residues. CDR3 nucleotide sequence: TGTGCCAGCAGCCGGACAGGGGAGGCTGAAGCTTTCTTT. Translated, it gives CASSRTGEAEAFF.

This rearrangement joins TRBV27 to TRBJ1-2, with 8 bases identical to TRBD1. This CDR3 region has 13 residues. CDR1 is MNHEY and CDR2 is SMNVEV in the germline V gene (reference sequence). Trimming cost V 5 bases and J 4 bases; bases outside gene matches: 3. The CDR3 sequence: CASSAGGFYGYTF. The CDR3 nucleotides are TGTGCCAGCAGTGCAGGGGGCTTCTATGGCTACACCTTC.

J is TRBJ2-7 and V is TRBV23-1, with D unresolved. TRBV23-1 is labeled an ORF, and its function is uncertain. V was clipped by 0 bases and J by 3 bases, with 9 bases between them. CDR3 length: 14 residues. CDR3 sequence (DNA): TGCGCCAGCAGTCAATCCCGGTCCTACTACGAGCAGTACTTC. It encodes CASSQSRSYYEQYF.

The chain carries TRBV27 and TRBJ2-1, with 8 bases that match TRBD1. With 6 bases clipped from V and 3 bases from J, the junction kept 10 bases outside the gene matches. Germline CDR1 MNHEY, CDR2 SMNVEV (reference sequence). CDR3 size: 16 residues. The CDR3 loop reads CASSSKSGTGYNEQFF. In DNA form, the CDR3 reads TGTGCCAGCAGCAGTAAGTCCGGGACAGGCTACAATGAGCAGTTCTTC.